The 20 T cell receptor beta chains below come from one sample, sequenced in a study of early T cells in non-severe SARS-CoV-2 infection. TCRdb processed the 5' RACE reads anew with MiXCR; each CDR3 protein has one entry. This table holds some 61,000 distinct CDR3 sequences, approximately 10% found once. The material sequenced was whole blood, taken at baseline. These receptor sequences come from an adult who was a healthcare worker with PCR-confirmed SARS-CoV-2 infection or an uninfected control (not recorded which).

The chain uses TRBV20-1 and TRBJ2-7, with 10 bases fitting TRBD2. In germline, CDR1 is DFQATT, CDR2 SNEGSKA (reference sequence). CDR3 length: 14 residues. The J segment lost 3 bases and the V segment lost 3 bases, leaving 5 bases of the junction unmatched. The CDR3 here is CSASPGTSVYEQYF. The CDR3 DNA reads as TGCAGTGCTAGTCCCGGGACTAGCGTCTACGAGCAGTACTTC.

In its sample, this clonotype was seen a few times. The rearrangement uses TRBV6-4 and TRBJ2-1, with a weak D call TRBD2 (5 bases). The germline V and J ends were trimmed by 3 bases and 4 bases, with 13 bases remaining between them. The CDR3 is 15 residues long. Per germline, CDR1 MRHNA and CDR2 SNTAGT. DNA of the CDR3: TGTGCCAGCAGTGAATTCAGCGGCCCGTACAATGAGCAGTTCTTC. The encoded protein is CASSEFSGPYNEQFF.

This chain links TRBV20-1 with TRBJ2-3, with D possibly TRBD2 on 6 matching bases. V was clipped by 6 bases and J by 5 bases, with 9 bases between them. The CDR3 has 11 residues. CDR1 DFQATT and CDR2 SNEGSKA come from the germline V gene (reference sequence). The CDR3 spells CSAISGDTQYF. In nucleotides, the CDR3 is TGCAGTGCCATTAGCGGAGATACGCAGTATTTT.

The rearrangement joins TRBV25-1 to TRBJ2-5; D is perhaps TRBD2 (5 bases). Germline loops: CDR1 MGHDK, CDR2 SYGVNS. V was pared by 6 bases and J by 5 bases, with 19 bases between. The CDR3 has 15 residues. The DNA of the CDR3 is TGTGCCAGCAGCGTAACTAGGAAAGCTGGGGAGACCCAGTACTTC. Its translation is CASSVTRKAGETQYF.

In the case of this clonotype: A much bigger clone sits one base away, suggesting this may be a read error. The genes are TRBV7-9 and TRBJ1-6; TRBD1 matches at 7 bases. The CDR3 consists of 15 residues. Per germline, CDR1 SEHNR and CDR2 FQNEAQ (reference sequence). The CDR3 region has the DNA TGTGCCAGCAGCTTAGGAGAGGGGGCGCGATCACCCCTCAACTTT. Amino acids: CASSLGEGARSPLNF.

The chain couples TRBV4-1 to TRBJ1-2, with D unclear. Trimming left V 0 bases short and J 4 bases short, with 24 bases between. CDR3 length: 19 amino acids. CDR1 is MGHRA, CDR2 YSYEKL, per germline. The CDR3 spells CASSQDLGKELLWGYGYTF. CDR3 coding DNA: TGCGCCAGCAGCCAAGATCTTGGGAAAGAGCTCCTGTGGGGCTATGGCTACACCTTC.

This clonotype has more than one count but fewer than ten. The rearrangement links TRBV2 to TRBJ2-1, with TRBD2 matching 13 bases. Losses at the gene ends were 3 bases for V and 6 bases for J; bases not matched to a gene: 11. This CDR3 spans 18 amino acids. Looked up from germline, CDR1 is SNHLY and CDR2 is FYNNEI. CDR3 sequence: CASSDHETSGGASNEQFF. For the CDR3, the DNA is TGTGCCAGCAGTGATCATGAAACTAGCGGGGGGGCGTCCAATGAGCAGTTCTTC.

This clonotype was observed a handful of times. The CDR3 reads CASSFAGGGEQYF. Here the CDR3 DNA reads TGTGCCAGCAGCTTCGCTGGAGGGGGCGAGCAGTACTTC. V is TRBV7-9 and J is TRBJ2-7; D may be TRBD1 or TRBD2 (6 bases each). Trimming removed 3 bases from V and 6 bases from J, with 12 bases in between. The germline V gene encodes CDR1 SEHNR and CDR2 FQNEAQ (reference sequence). The CDR3 runs 13 residues. Full variable domain (outside the CDR3, taken from reference TRBV7-9 and TRBJ2-7): DTGVSQNPRHKITKRGQNVTFRCDPISEHNRLYWYRQTLGQGPEFLTYFQNEAQLEKSRLLSDRFSAERPKGSFSTLEIQRTEQGDSAMYLCASSFAGGGEQYFGPGTRLTVT.

The rearrangement joins TRBV7-3 to TRBJ2-7; D is uncertain. V lost 4 bases and J lost 6, with 16 bases in between. CDR1 and CDR2 from the germline V gene are SGHTA and FQGTGA. This CDR3 has 14 amino acids. CDR3 protein: CASSSQTSSLEQYF. In nucleotides, the CDR3 is TGTGCCAGCAGCTCTCAGACCTCCTCACTCGAGCAGTACTTC.

This chain uses TRBV21-1 with TRBJ2-2; TRBD1 is taken as the D call from the table, unchecked against the DNA. TRBV21-1 is annotated as a pseudogene. The CDR3 extends over 19 amino acids. CDR3 DNA sequence: TGTGCCAGCAGCAAAATCCAGGGTCGGGGCGTTTTATCCACCGGGGAGCTGTTTTTT. It codes for CASSKIQGRGVLSTGELFF.

This clonotype showed up just a few times. The rearrangement links TRBV6-1 to TRBJ2-7, with D perhaps given as TRBD1 or TRBD2 (6 bases each). The CDR3 consists of 14 residues. The germline CDR1 and CDR2 sequences are MNHNS and SASEGT. The V gene lost 3 bases and the J gene lost 6 bases, with 15 bases spanning the gap. The CDR3 bases are TGTGCCAGCAGTGACCCAGCAAGGGGGGTCGAGCAGTACTTC. Amino acid sequence: CASSDPARGVEQYF.

The chain links TRBV29-1 to TRBJ2-4, with D tentatively TRBD1 (6 bases). The V and J ends lost 3 bases and 4 bases respectively, with 10 bases between them. This CDR3 region has 13 residues. Germline CDR1 and CDR2: SQVTM and ANQGSEA. The CDR3 sequence: CSVDEQGKNIQYF. In DNA form, the CDR3 reads TGCAGCGTTGACGAACAGGGTAAAAACATTCAGTACTTC. The variable domain in full, completed from reference TRBV29-1 and TRBJ2-4, reads SAVISQKPSRDICQRGTSLTIQCQVDSQVTMMFWYRQQPGQSLTLIATANQGSEATYESGFVIDKFPISRPNLTFSTLTVSNMSPEDSSIYLCSVDEQGKNIQYFGAGTRLSVL.

This clonotype was recorded many times. As DNA, the CDR3 is TGTGCCAGCAGCCAAGCCCGGACCACCGGGGAGCTGTTTTTT. It specifies CASSQARTTGELFF. The rearrangement links TRBV4-2 to TRBJ2-2; D not certain. Trimming left V 1 base short and J 4 bases short, with 7 bases between. Germline CDR1 reads LGHNA; CDR2 reads YNFKEQ. The CDR3 is made up of 14 amino acids.

This clonotype was seen a few times. This chain joins TRBV12-3 or TRBV12-4 and TRBJ2-7, with D hard to call. This CDR3 region has 11 residues. Trimming cost V 7 bases and J 3 bases, with 7 bases left between them. The CDR3 loop is CASTASYEQYF. As DNA, the CDR3 is TGTGCCAGCACTGCCAGCTACGAGCAGTACTTC.

The sample holds many counts of this clonotype. This chain links TRBV19 with TRBJ1-5, with D perhaps TRBD1 (6 bases). The CDR3 runs to 14 residues. Germline loops: CDR1 LNHDA, CDR2 SQIVND (reference sequence). V was shortened by 6 bases and J by 0 bases, with 9 bases between the two germline ends. In DNA, the CDR3 is TGTGCCAGTAGGTACAGGGATAGCAATCAGCCCCAGCATTTT. Encoded protein: CASRYRDSNQPQHF.

This clonotype showed up many times. This sequence joins TRBV11-2 and TRBJ2-7; possibly TRBD1 for D (5 bases). Germline loops: CDR1 SGHAT, CDR2 FQNNGV. This CDR3 spans 18 amino acids. V gave up 6 bases and J gave up 1 base, with 25 bases separating them. CDR3 sequence: CASSSPEKMGPRSYEQYF. The CDR3 region has the DNA TGTGCCAGCAGTTCTCCAGAGAAAATGGGGCCGAGGTCCTACGAGCAGTACTTC.

There are a few counts of this clonotype. This chain uses TRBV20-1 with TRBJ2-7, with 10 positions matching TRBD2. The CDR3 extends over 15 amino acids. The germline V gene has CDR1 DFQATT and CDR2 SNEGSKA (reference sequence). V trimming: 5 bases; J trimming: 4 bases; junction bases outside the gene matches: 11. This CDR3 reads CSAPQPAGGGYEQYF. CDR3 nucleotide sequence: TGCAGTGCTCCCCAACCAGCGGGAGGGGGTTACGAGCAGTACTTC.

This clonotype appeared many times. This chain uses TRBV20-1 with TRBJ2-5; no definite D call. V was trimmed by 0 bases and J by 6 bases, leaving 14 bases between them. CDR1 is DFQATT and CDR2 is SNEGSKA in the germline V gene (reference sequence). This CDR3 has 14 residues. The CDR3: CSARDPGPTKTQYF. The CDR3 nucleotides read TGCAGTGCTAGAGATCCCGGGCCGACGAAGACCCAGTACTTC.

This clonotype was counted only a few times. The genes are TRBV10-3 and TRBJ2-5, with D possibly TRBD1 on 5 matching bases. With 3 bases removed from V and 3 bases from J, the gap between germline ends came to 8 bases. The CDR3 runs to 13 residues. CDR1 and CDR2 (germline): ENHRY, SYGVKD. The CDR3 is CAISEGREETQYF. Here the CDR3 DNA reads TGTGCCATCAGTGAAGGCAGGGAAGAGACCCAGTACTTC.

The chain has TRBV29-1 and TRBJ2-7, with 7 bases that match TRBD2. The V segment lost 4 bases and the J segment 3 bases; nucleotides outside the gene matches: 3. The CDR3 has 12 residues. CDR1 is SQVTM, CDR2 ANQGSEA, per germline. The CDR3 region has the DNA TGCAGCGTTGTGGGGGGGGTCTACGAGCAGTACTTC. Translating it yields CSVVGGVYEQYF.